The 2 T cell receptor beta chains in this list originate from one sample, sequenced in a study of blood T cell repertoires in COVID-19. TCRdb's copy holds only in-frame clones and misses some; the assay was immunoSEQ multiplex PCR. The sample has approximately 110,000 clones, about nine tenths seen once; the top ten hold about 1.1%. Source material: peripheral blood. These receptors were collected from a human donor in a cohort sampled during active COVID-19.

The rearrangement links TRBV19 to TRBJ2-4, with 10 bases identical to TRBD2. The CDR3 totals 15 residues. J gave up 6 bases and V 3 bases, and 5 bases lay outside the gene matches. The germline V gene has CDR1 LNHDA and CDR2 SQIVND (reference sequence). This CDR3 is CASSIPTSGINIQYF. DNA of the CDR3: TGTGCCAGTAGTATTCCTACTAGCGGGATAAACATTCAGTACTTC.

This chain links TRBV5-1 with TRBJ2-7; 10 bases are a match to TRBD2. V was clipped by 7 bases and J by 4 bases; unmatched bases: 20. CDR3 size: 18 residues. CDR1 and CDR2 from the germline V gene are SGHRS and YFSETQ. The CDR3 sequence is CASSTDGAGLAGVYEQYF. DNA for the CDR3: TGCGCCAGCTCGACAGATGGGGCCGGGCTAGCGGGAGTGTACGAGCAGTACTTC.